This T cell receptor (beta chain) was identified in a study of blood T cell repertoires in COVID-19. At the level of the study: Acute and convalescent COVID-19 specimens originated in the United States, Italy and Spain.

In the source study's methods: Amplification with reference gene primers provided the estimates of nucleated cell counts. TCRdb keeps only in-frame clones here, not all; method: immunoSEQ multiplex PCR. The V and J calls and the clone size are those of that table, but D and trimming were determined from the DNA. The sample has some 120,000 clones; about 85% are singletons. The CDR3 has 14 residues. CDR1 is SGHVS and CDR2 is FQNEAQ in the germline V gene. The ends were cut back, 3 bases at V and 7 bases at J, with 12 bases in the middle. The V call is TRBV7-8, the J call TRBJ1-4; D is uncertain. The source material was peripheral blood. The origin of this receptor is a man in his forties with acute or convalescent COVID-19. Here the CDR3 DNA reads TGTGCCAGCAGCTTCTCTCCTCGGTCTGAAAAACTGTTTTTT. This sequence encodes CASSFSPRSEKLFF.